This T cell receptor beta chain was sequenced for a study of CD8 T cells in ankylosing spondylitis. Study results and limitations: Disease-linked clones, CD8+, were relatively rare in peripheral blood.

This CDR3 comprises 16 residues. CDR1 and CDR2 (germline): SGHRS, YFSETQ. V was pared by 1 base and J by 3 bases, with 13 bases between. There are many counts of this clonotype. Its matching antigen is unknown. MiXCR, applied by TCRdb to the 5' RACE reads, yields one record per CDR3 protein. The table lists around 150,000 distinct CDR3 sequences, 6% to 8.5% of them singletons. The source of this sequence is a female donor with ankylosing spondylitis or in good health (not recorded which). The J gene is TRBJ1-4, the V gene TRBV5-1; D is possibly TRBD1 (6 bases). Sequences were obtained from blood, either unsorted or a sorted T cell fraction (not recorded which). The CDR3 region has the DNA TGCGCCAGCAGCTTGAGGGGGGGTTCGGCTAATGAAAAACTGTTTTTT. Amino acids: CASSLRGGSANEKLFF.